The 20 T cell receptor beta chains in this list originate from one sample, sequenced in a study of shared clonotypes between healthy human individuals. Some clones are missing from TCRdb's copy, which holds only in-frame ones; the method was immunoSEQ multiplex PCR. The table has about 980,000 clones, 70% to 85% seen once. Specimen: memory CD4+ T cells sorted from blood. Subset specified: CD45RA-negative fraction. The receptor set was obtained from a man between 18 and 35 years old in good health.

This chain links TRBV2 with TRBJ2-5; D is tentatively TRBD1 or TRBD2 (5 bases each). The CDR3 is made up of 15 amino acids. V was pared by 7 bases and J by 1 base, with 16 bases between. Germline V CDR1 and CDR2: SNHLY, FYNNEI. CDR3 in DNA: TGTGCCAGCACCCTCGGGGCGGGCCCCCAAGAGACCCAGTACTTC. The encoded protein is CASTLGAGPQETQYF.

This clone was recorded only once. The chain carries TRBV18 and TRBJ1-5; TRBD1 is a possible D gene (6 bases). V lost 4 bases to trimming and J lost 5 bases, with 18 bases between them. The CDR3 has 16 residues. Looked up from germline, CDR1 is KGHSH and CDR2 is LQKENI. The CDR3, as DNA: TGTGCCAGCTCACGAAGACAGGCGGAGGTAGATCAGCCCCAGCATTTT. The encoded protein is CASSRRQAEVDQPQHF. Using reference TRBV18 and TRBJ1-5 for the parts outside the CDR3, the full variable domain is NAGVMQNPRHLVRRRGQEARLRCSPMKGHSHVYWYRQLPEEGLKFMVYLQKENIIDESGMPKERFSAEFPKEGPSILRIQQVVRGDSAAYFCASSRRQAEVDQPQHFGDGTRLSIL.

The chain recombines TRBV5-1 with TRBJ2-7; 11 bases are shared with TRBD2. The germline V gene has CDR1 SGHRS and CDR2 YFSETQ. V was clipped by 4 bases and J by 1 base; unmatched bases: 7. The CDR3 spans 16 residues. The CDR3 loop reads CASSNTSGRPSYEQYF. Here the CDR3 DNA reads TGCGCCAGCAGCAATACTAGCGGGAGACCTTCCTACGAGCAGTACTTC. The complete variable domain, with remaining parts taken from reference TRBV5-1 and TRBJ2-7, reads KAGVTQTPRYLIKTRGQQVTLSCSPISGHRSVSWYQQTPGQGLQFLFEYFSETQRNKGNFPGRFSGRQFSNSRSEMNVSTLELGDSALYLCASSNTSGRPSYEQYFGPGTRLTVT.

This clone was recorded many times. Other DNA sequences in this specimen translate into the identical CDR3. The V and J genes are TRBV10-3 and TRBJ1-1; TRBD1 agrees at 8 bases. CDR3 size: 15 residues. V trimming: 0 bases; J trimming: 5 bases; junction bases outside the gene matches: 5. Per germline, CDR1 ENHRY and CDR2 SYGVKD. The CDR3 loop is CAISESGRGRTEAFF. CDR3 nucleotides: TGTGCCATCAGTGAGTCGGGCAGGGGGCGTACTGAAGCTTTCTTT.

In the case of this clone: This sample includes further DNA sequences coding for the same CDR3. The chain links TRBV6-5 to TRBJ1-2; D gene unclear. V was shortened by 2 bases and J by 3 bases, with 7 bases between the two germline ends. Germline CDR1 reads MNHEY; CDR2 reads SVGAGI. The CDR3 is made up of 13 amino acids. The CDR3 loop reads CASSYGGDYGYTF. In DNA form, the CDR3 reads TGTGCCAGCAGTTACGGAGGCGACTATGGCTACACCTTC.

Written as DNA, the CDR3 is TGCGCCAGCAGCATTAGCGGGGGGGCCTACGAGCAGTACTTC. This encodes CASSISGGAYEQYF. The chain recombines TRBV5-1 with TRBJ2-7, with 11 bases fitting TRBD2. The CDR3 is 14 residues long. V lost 4 bases to trimming and J lost 2 bases; unmatched junction nucleotides: 2. The germline gives CDR1 SGHRS, CDR2 YFSETQ.

This clone was counted once. The J gene is TRBJ1-5, the V gene TRBV5-8; 7 bases agree with TRBD1. Per the germline V gene, CDR1 is SGHTS and CDR2 is YDEGEE. This CDR3 comprises 14 residues. The trim removed 4 bases at V and 3 bases at J, leaving 4 bases unmatched. The CDR3 sequence is CASSPGQFNQPQHF. Written as DNA, the CDR3 is TGTGCCAGCAGCCCGGGACAGTTCAATCAGCCCCAGCATTTT.

The rearrangement uses TRBV5-4 and TRBJ1-6, with D perhaps matching TRBD1 (5 bases). Germline CDR1 reads SGHNT; CDR2 reads YYREEE (reference sequence). The CDR3 is 16 residues long. Trimming took off 2 bases at V and 2 bases at J, with 11 bases between the two ends. CDR3 nucleotides: TGTGCCAGCAGCTTTGAAGGGGTAGCCTATAATTCACCCCTCCACTTT. Translated: CASSFEGVAYNSPLHF.

The J gene is TRBJ2-3, the V gene TRBV2; 7 positions agree with TRBD1. The CDR3 has 13 amino acids. V shed 1 base and J 9 bases; nucleotides not matched to a gene: 4. Looked up from germline, CDR1 is SNHLY and CDR2 is FYNNEI. The chain's CDR3 is CASSEVNRGTQYF. CDR3 DNA: TGTGCCAGCAGTGAAGTCAACAGGGGCACGCAGTATTTT.

The gene calls are TRBV5-1 and TRBJ2-3; TRBD2 matches 11 bases. The trim removed 2 bases at V and 2 bases at J, leaving 13 bases unmatched. The germline gives CDR1 SGHRS, CDR2 YFSETQ. CDR3 length: 19 amino acids. Here the CDR3 DNA reads TGCGCCAGCAGCTTCGATCTAACCTTAGCGGGGGGGCCCACAGATACGCAGTATTTT. Protein product: CASSFDLTLAGGPTDTQYF.

J is TRBJ2-5 and V is TRBV5-1, with 9 positions matching TRBD1. Trimming at V came to 3 bases and at J to 4 bases, leaving 16 bases not matched to a gene. From germline, CDR1 is SGHRS and CDR2 YFSETQ. The length of the CDR3 is 18 residues. This CDR3 reads CASSSSPYRGRILETQYF. The DNA of the CDR3 is TGCGCCAGCAGCTCGTCCCCTTACAGGGGGCGAATTCTAGAGACCCAGTACTTC.

This chain uses TRBV7-9 with TRBJ1-1; D is ambiguous. Trimming stripped 0 bases from V and 0 bases from J, with 5 bases between. The CDR3 consists of 14 residues. Germline loops: CDR1 SEHNR, CDR2 FQNEAQ (reference sequence). The CDR3 spells CASSLAPVNTEAFF. The CDR3 coding sequence is TGTGCCAGCAGCTTAGCCCCAGTGAACACTGAAGCTTTCTTT.

The chain's CDR3 is CASSLAPGGTEAFF. Written as DNA, the CDR3 is TGCGCCAGCAGCTTGGCCCCAGGGGGAACTGAAGCTTTCTTT. This chain connects TRBV5-1 to TRBJ1-1, with 7 nucleotides matching TRBD1. V shed 0 bases, J shed 5 bases, and the junction held 4 bases outside the gene matches. CDR3 length equals 14 residues. CDR1 is SGHRS, CDR2 YFSETQ, per germline.

To note about this clone: The sample carries other DNA sequences with the same CDR3. The gene calls are TRBV11-2 and TRBJ1-3; D is undetermined. V was shortened by 1 base and J by 1 base, with 2 bases between the two germline ends. This CDR3 spans 13 amino acids. Per germline, CDR1 SGHAT and CDR2 FQNNGV. CDR3 residues: CASSLGSGNTIYF. CDR3 in DNA: TGTGCCAGCAGCTTAGGGTCTGGAAACACCATATATTTT.

V is TRBV7-2 and J is TRBJ2-4; 7 bases line up with TRBD2. The CDR3 sequence is 15 residues long. The germline V gene encodes CDR1 SGHTA and CDR2 FQGNSA. Trimming at V came to 6 bases and at J to 2 bases, leaving 7 bases not matched to a gene. Here the CDR3 reads CASSPGGWTKNIQYF. The CDR3, as DNA: TGTGCCAGCAGTCCCGGGGGGTGGACCAAAAACATTCAGTACTTC.

V is TRBV4-2 and J is TRBJ1-5, with D perhaps TRBD1 (6 bases). Germline-derived CDR1 and CDR2 are LGHNA and YNFKEQ. The CDR3 extends over 18 amino acids. V gave up 0 bases and J gave up 2 bases, with 17 bases separating them. The CDR3 bases are TGTGCCAGCAGCCAAGATTGGGCGGGGGCAAGTGGCAATCAGCCCCAGCATTTT. This codes for CASSQDWAGASGNQPQHF.

The V call is TRBV7-2, the J call TRBJ1-6; tentative D call: TRBD1 (5 bases). V shed 5 bases and J shed 8 bases, with 10 bases lying between them. The CDR3 sequence is 13 residues long. Per the germline V gene, CDR1 is SGHTA and CDR2 is FQGNSA. CDR3 residues: CASSRGGDSPLHF. The DNA of the CDR3 is TGTGCCAGCAGCCGGGGAGGGGATTCACCCCTCCACTTT.

The rearrangement uses TRBV7-3 and TRBJ1-5; no clear D gene. Per the germline V gene, CDR1 is SGHTA and CDR2 is FQGTGA. The CDR3 runs to 13 residues. V lost 5 bases to trimming and J lost 7 bases, with 12 bases between them. The CDR3 sequence: CASSGTMGQPQHF. In DNA, the CDR3 is TGTGCCAGCAGCGGCACTATGGGCCAGCCCCAGCATTTT.

The chain links TRBV28 to TRBJ1-5, with D perhaps TRBD1 (5 bases). The CDR3 spans 14 residues. With 5 bases removed from V and 3 bases from J, the gap between germline ends came to 11 bases. Per the germline V gene, CDR1 is MDHEN and CDR2 is SYDVKM. The CDR3 reads CASSMWGSNQPQHF. CDR3 in DNA: TGTGCCAGCAGTATGTGGGGGTCCAATCAGCCCCAGCATTTT.

This clone was seen once. The gene calls are TRBV10-2 and TRBJ2-2; 11 bases map to TRBD2. V gave up 6 bases and J gave up 5 bases; unmatched junction bases: 5. The CDR3 has 15 residues. Germline CDR1 reads WSHSY; CDR2 reads SAAADI. CDR3 in DNA: TGCGCCAGCAGAGATAGCGGGAGGGGAACCGGGGAGCTGTTTTTT. Translating gives CASRDSGRGTGELFF.